This entry concerns a single TCR beta chain. Its antigen is not identified. The data are from a study of T cell responses to AZD1222 COVID-19 vaccine. Overall study results and limits: The breadth and depth of Spike-specific TCRs increased once two AZD1222 doses had been given. It was only after the peak T cell response that any repertoires were sampled.

Only in-frame clones appear in the TCRdb table, and some are missing; sequencing was by immunoSEQ multiplex PCR. The sample lists some 150,000 clones; approximately 90% were seen once. The CDR3 consists of 15 residues. Germline values: CDR1 MNHEY, CDR2 SMNVEV (reference sequence). V dropped 4 bases and J dropped 3; count of bases not matched to a gene: 5. Sequenced here: peripheral blood, sampled on day 0 of AZD1222 vaccination. J is TRBJ1-5 and V is TRBV27, with 8 bases matching TRBD1. This sequence originates from an adult in good health. For the CDR3, the DNA is TGTGCCAGCAGTTCAGGACAGGGCTTCAATCAGCCCCAGCATTTT. This encodes CASSSGQGFNQPQHF.